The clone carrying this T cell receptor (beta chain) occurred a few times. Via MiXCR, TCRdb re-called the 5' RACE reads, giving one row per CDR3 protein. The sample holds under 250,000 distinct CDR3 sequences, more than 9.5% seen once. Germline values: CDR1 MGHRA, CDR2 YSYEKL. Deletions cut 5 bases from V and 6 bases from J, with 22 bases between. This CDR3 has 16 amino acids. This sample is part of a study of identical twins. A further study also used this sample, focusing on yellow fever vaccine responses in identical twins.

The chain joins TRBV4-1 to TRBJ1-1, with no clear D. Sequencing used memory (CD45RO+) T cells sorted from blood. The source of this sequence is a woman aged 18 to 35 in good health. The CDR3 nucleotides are TGCGCCAGCAGCGAAGCGAGCACACGGGTAACGGCTGAAGCTTTCTTT. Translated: CASSEASTRVTAEAFF.